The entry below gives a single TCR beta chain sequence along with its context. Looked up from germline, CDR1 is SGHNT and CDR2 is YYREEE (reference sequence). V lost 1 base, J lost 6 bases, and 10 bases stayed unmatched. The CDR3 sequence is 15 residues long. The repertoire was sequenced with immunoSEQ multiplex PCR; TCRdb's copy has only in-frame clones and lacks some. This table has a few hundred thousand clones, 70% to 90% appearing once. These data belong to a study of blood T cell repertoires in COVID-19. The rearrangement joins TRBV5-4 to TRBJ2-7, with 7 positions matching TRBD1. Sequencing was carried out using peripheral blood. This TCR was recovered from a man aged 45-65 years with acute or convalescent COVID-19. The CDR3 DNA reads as TGTGCCAGCAGCTTGTACCTATCCGACAGGGTCGAGCAGTACTTC. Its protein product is CASSLYLSDRVEQYF.